The rows below give T cell receptor beta chains drawn from one sample of a study of T cell repertoires in cytomegalovirus infection. The antigens these receptors bind are not known. Using its own MiXCR run on the reads, TCRdb lists one record per CDR3 protein. Here the sample spans hundreds of thousands of distinct CDR3 sequences, around 32% being singletons. Material: cultured CD8+ T cells from PBMCs, obtained from culture after CMV antigen stimulation. These receptors were taken from a human donor in good health (CMV status not recorded). Some clones in this sample may be carry-over from other donors' samples. Each CDR3 is given with its conserved first and last residue. D genes are given only for firm matches. A row's size may be missing; if present it is once, few, many or a size class.

J gene: TRBJ2-3
D gene: .
clone size: .
V gene: TRBV4-2
CDR3 DNA: TGTGCCAGCAGCCAGGTCGGGGGCGAGCCTCCCCCAGATACGCAGTATTTT
CDR3 protein: CASSQVGGEPPPDTQYF

J gene: TRBJ2-5
D gene: TRBD2
clone size: .
V gene: TRBV6-6
CDR3 DNA: TGTGCCAGCAGTCCCCCGTGGGCCGCGGGACTAGCGGGGGTTCTCCAAGAGACCCAGTACTTC
CDR3 protein: CASSPPWAAGLAGVLQETQYF

J gene: TRBJ2-1
D gene: .
clone size: few
V gene: TRBV2
CDR3 DNA: TGTGCCAGCAGTTACCCCGGGGGAATCTCCAATGAGCAGTTCTTC
CDR3 protein: CASSYPGGISNEQFF

J gene: TRBJ2-5
D gene: TRBD1
clone size: many
V gene: TRBV7-9
CDR3 DNA: TGTGCCAGCAGCCAAACCTCCGGGACAGGGTTGGAGACCCAGTACTTC
CDR3 protein: CASSQTSGTGLETQYF

J gene: TRBJ2-6
D gene: .
clone size: .
V gene: TRBV10-3
CDR3 DNA: TGTGCCATCGGGGGGACCGGACGTTCCTCTGGTGCCAACGTCCTGACTTTC
CDR3 protein: CAIGGTGRSSGANVLTF

J gene: TRBJ2-5
D gene: TRBD1
clone size: .
V gene: TRBV5-5
CDR3 DNA: TGTGCCAGCAGCTTGGAAGGGACAGCTCGGTACCAAGAGACCCAGTACTTC
CDR3 protein: CASSLEGTARYQETQYF

J gene: TRBJ2-5
D gene: .
clone size: .
V gene: TRBV24-1
CDR3 DNA: TGTGCCACCAGTGGCTGGACCGACGGAGGAGAGACCCAGTACTTC
CDR3 protein: CATSGWTDGGETQYF

J gene: TRBJ2-2
D gene: .
clone size: .
V gene: TRBV11-2
CDR3 DNA: TGTGCCAGCAGCTTAACCAGGAAGAACACCGGGGAGCTGTTTTTT
CDR3 protein: CASSLTRKNTGELFF

J gene: TRBJ2-5
D gene: .
clone size: few
V gene: TRBV7-8
CDR3 DNA: TGTGCCAGCGAAGTACATGACCTGGAAGAGACCCAGTACTTC
CDR3 protein: CASEVHDLEETQYF

J gene: TRBJ2-7
D gene: .
clone size: few
V gene: TRBV20-1
CDR3 DNA: TGCAGTGCTAGGGGAAGGGATTTCCCTCCCTACGAGCAGTACTTC
CDR3 protein: CSARGRDFPPYEQYF

J gene: TRBJ1-1
D gene: .
clone size: .
V gene: TRBV28
CDR3 DNA: TGTGCCAGCAGACCGGACAGAAGAACTGAAGCTTTCTTT
CDR3 protein: CASRPDRRTEAFF

J gene: TRBJ2-7
D gene: .
clone size: .
V gene: TRBV6-2/TRBV6-3
CDR3 DNA: TGTGCCAGCAGTTACTCGTCAGACTCCGAGCAGTACTTC
CDR3 protein: CASSYSSDSEQYF

J gene: TRBJ2-3
D gene: .
clone size: .
V gene: TRBV5-5
CDR3 DNA: TGTGCCAGCAGCTTGCCGACCTCGGGCACAGATACGCAGTATTTT
CDR3 protein: CASSLPTSGTDTQYF

J gene: TRBJ2-4
D gene: TRBD2
clone size: few
V gene: TRBV5-4
CDR3 DNA: TGTGCCAGCAGCTTCGGGCGGGGGGGGCGTATGGCCAAAAACATTCAGTACTTC
CDR3 protein: CASSFGRGGRMAKNIQYF

J gene: TRBJ1-2
D gene: .
clone size: .
V gene: TRBV19
CDR3 DNA: TGTGCCAGTAGCCAAAAGGACTCACTAAACTATGGCTACACCTTC
CDR3 protein: CASSQKDSLNYGYTF

J gene: TRBJ1-2
D gene: .
clone size: once
V gene: TRBV13
CDR3 DNA: TGTGCCAGCAGCATGCAGGAGGGCTACACCTTC
CDR3 protein: CASSMQEGYTF

J gene: TRBJ1-2
D gene: .
clone size: few
V gene: TRBV6-5
CDR3 DNA: TGTGCCAGCAGAAAGGGAAGCAGGGTATATGGCTACACCTTC
CDR3 protein: CASRKGSRVYGYTF

J gene: TRBJ2-1
D gene: TRBD1
clone size: few
V gene: TRBV10-3
CDR3 DNA: TGTGCCATCAGAACAGGGGCATCGAACAATGAGCAGTTCTTC
CDR3 protein: CAIRTGASNNEQFF

J gene: TRBJ1-6
D gene: .
clone size: many
V gene: TRBV7-2
CDR3 DNA: TGTGCCAGCAGCTTGGAGGGACACTCCTATAATTCACCCCTCCACTTT
CDR3 protein: CASSLEGHSYNSPLHF

J gene: TRBJ1-1
D gene: .
clone size: .
V gene: TRBV4-1
CDR3 DNA: TGCGCCAGCAGCCGGGGACTAGACGGCACTGAAGCTTTCTTT
CDR3 protein: CASSRGLDGTEAFF

J gene: TRBJ1-4
D gene: TRBD1
clone size: few
V gene: TRBV5-1
CDR3 DNA: TGCGCCAGCAGATCAACAGGGGGCGATTTTGAAAAACTGTTTTTT
CDR3 protein: CASRSTGGDFEKLFF

J gene: TRBJ1-1
D gene: .
clone size: .
V gene: TRBV19
CDR3 DNA: TGTGCCAGTAGTATAGCCAGGGGACTCATGAACACTGAAGCTTTCTTT
CDR3 protein: CASSIARGLMNTEAFF

J gene: TRBJ2-2
D gene: .
clone size: many
V gene: TRBV6-1
CDR3 DNA: TGTGCCAGCAGTGGCTCGAACACCGGGGAGCTGTTTTTT
CDR3 protein: CASSGSNTGELFF

J gene: TRBJ2-6
D gene: .
clone size: .
V gene: TRBV5-5
CDR3 DNA: TGTGCCAGCAGCTTGGCCCTCAGGGTTTCCTCTGGGGCCAACGTCCTGACTTTC
CDR3 protein: CASSLALRVSSGANVLTF

J gene: TRBJ2-3
D gene: .
clone size: .
V gene: TRBV6-1
CDR3 DNA: TGTGCCAGCTTCGGACCGTGGACGCAGTATTTT
CDR3 protein: CASFGPWTQYF

J gene: TRBJ2-3
D gene: TRBD2
clone size: few
V gene: TRBV5-3
CDR3 DNA: TGTGCCAGCAGCGAGGGGACTAGCGGGGGAGATACGCAGTATTTT
CDR3 protein: CASSEGTSGGDTQYF

J gene: TRBJ1-1
D gene: .
clone size: .
V gene: TRBV19
CDR3 DNA: TGTGCCAGTAGTATAGGGCCGGGAGGAACTGAAGCTTTCTTT
CDR3 protein: CASSIGPGGTEAFF

J gene: TRBJ2-1
D gene: .
clone size: many
V gene: TRBV7-2
CDR3 DNA: TGTGCCAGCAGCTGGGGACTGGACAATGAGCAGTTCTTC
CDR3 protein: CASSWGLDNEQFF

J gene: TRBJ2-7
D gene: TRBD1
clone size: few
V gene: TRBV6-5
CDR3 DNA: TGTGCCAGCAGTTACTTGACAGGGCCAACCTACGAGCAGTACTTC
CDR3 protein: CASSYLTGPTYEQYF

J gene: TRBJ1-4
D gene: .
clone size: many
V gene: TRBV25-1
CDR3 DNA: TGTGCCAGCAGTTTCCCACGAAGCTTTAGGAATGAAAAACTGTTTTTT
CDR3 protein: CASSFPRSFRNEKLFF

J gene: TRBJ2-1
D gene: TRBD2
clone size: few
V gene: TRBV11-1
CDR3 DNA: TGTGCCAGCAGCTTCCTCTTGCGGGGGGGCTCCTACAATGAGCAGTTCTTC
CDR3 protein: CASSFLLRGGSYNEQFF

J gene: TRBJ2-5
D gene: .
clone size: .
V gene: TRBV5-5
CDR3 DNA: TGTGCCAGCAGTCAGGAAGGTTTGGGAGGACTGGAGACCCAGTACTTC
CDR3 protein: CASSQEGLGGLETQYF

J gene: TRBJ2-7
D gene: .
clone size: few
V gene: TRBV27
CDR3 DNA: TGTGCCAGTGGACTTCTCTACGAGCAGTACTTC
CDR3 protein: CASGLLYEQYF

J gene: TRBJ1-2
D gene: .
clone size: few
V gene: TRBV6-6
CDR3 DNA: TGTGCCAGCAGTTACTCGAGCAGAGACTATGGCTACACCTTC
CDR3 protein: CASSYSSRDYGYTF

J gene: TRBJ1-2
D gene: .
clone size: .
V gene: TRBV19
CDR3 DNA: TGTGCCAGTAGCGGGAGTGCAGGGAACTATGGCTACACCTTC
CDR3 protein: CASSGSAGNYGYTF

J gene: TRBJ1-6
D gene: .
clone size: few
V gene: TRBV19
CDR3 DNA: TGTGCCAGTAGTGTGCGGCTCGGTTCACCCCTCCACTTT
CDR3 protein: CASSVRLGSPLHF

J gene: TRBJ1-2
D gene: .
clone size: few
V gene: TRBV12-3/TRBV12-4
CDR3 DNA: TGTGCCAGCAGTTTAAGGCAGGGGACCTATGGCTACACCTTC
CDR3 protein: CASSLRQGTYGYTF

J gene: TRBJ2-2
D gene: .
clone size: .
V gene: TRBV19
CDR3 DNA: TGTGCCAGTAGTCCCGCCGGGACCGGGGAGCTGTTTTTT
CDR3 protein: CASSPAGTGELFF

J gene: TRBJ1-1
D gene: TRBD1
clone size: .
V gene: TRBV15
CDR3 DNA: TGTGCCACCAGCAGGGGCAGGGGGTTTGAGAGTATTTACACTGAAGCTTTCTTT
CDR3 protein: CATSRGRGFESIYTEAFF

J gene: TRBJ1-2
D gene: TRBD1
clone size: .
V gene: TRBV7-9
CDR3 DNA: TGTGCCAGCAGCGCCCTCCCTACCGGGACAGGGGCCTATGGCTACACCTTC
CDR3 protein: CASSALPTGTGAYGYTF